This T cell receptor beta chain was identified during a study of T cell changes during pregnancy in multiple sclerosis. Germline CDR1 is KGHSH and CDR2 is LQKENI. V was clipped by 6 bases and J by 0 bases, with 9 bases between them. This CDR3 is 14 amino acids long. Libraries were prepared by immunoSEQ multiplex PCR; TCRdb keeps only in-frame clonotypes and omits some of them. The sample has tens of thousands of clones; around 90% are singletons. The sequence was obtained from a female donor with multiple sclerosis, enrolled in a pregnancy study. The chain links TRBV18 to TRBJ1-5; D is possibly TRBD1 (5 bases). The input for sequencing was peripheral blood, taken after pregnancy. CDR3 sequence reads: CASSGGYSNQPQHF. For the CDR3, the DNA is TGTGCCAGCTCGGGGGGATATAGCAATCAGCCCCAGCATTTT. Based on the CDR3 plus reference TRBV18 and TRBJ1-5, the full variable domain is NAGVMQNPRHLVRRRGQEARLRCSPMKGHSHVYWYRQLPEEGLKFMVYLQKENIIDESGMPKERFSAEFPKEGPSILRIQQVVRGDSAAYFCASSGGYSNQPQHFGDGTRLSIL.